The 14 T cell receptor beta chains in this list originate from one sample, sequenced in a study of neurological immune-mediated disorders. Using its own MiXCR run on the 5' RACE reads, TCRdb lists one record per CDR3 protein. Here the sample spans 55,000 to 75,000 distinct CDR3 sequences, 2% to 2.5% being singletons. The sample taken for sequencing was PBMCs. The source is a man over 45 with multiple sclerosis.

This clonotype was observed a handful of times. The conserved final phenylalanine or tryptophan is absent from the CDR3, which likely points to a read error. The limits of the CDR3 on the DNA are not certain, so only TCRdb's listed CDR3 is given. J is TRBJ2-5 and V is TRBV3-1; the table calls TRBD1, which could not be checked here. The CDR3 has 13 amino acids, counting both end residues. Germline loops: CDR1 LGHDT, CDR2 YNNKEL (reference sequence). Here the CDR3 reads CASSHRDGLNLNC.

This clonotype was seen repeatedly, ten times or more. CDR3 in DNA: TGTGCCAGCAGCGTAGACGGCAGGGGGCGAAGTAAGGAGACCCAGTACTTC. Its protein product is CASSVDGRGRSKETQYF. V gene TRBV9 combines with J gene TRBJ2-5; 8 nucleotides align to TRBD1. Trimming at V came to 0 bases and at J to 5 bases, leaving 12 bases not matched to a gene. Per germline, CDR1 SGDLS and CDR2 YYNGEE. The CDR3 covers 17 residues.

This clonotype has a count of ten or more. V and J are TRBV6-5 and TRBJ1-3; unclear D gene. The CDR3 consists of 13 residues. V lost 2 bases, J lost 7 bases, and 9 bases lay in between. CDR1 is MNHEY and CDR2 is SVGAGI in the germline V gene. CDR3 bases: TGTGCCAGCAGTTACACCCGAGGGAACACCATATATTTT. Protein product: CASSYTRGNTIYF.

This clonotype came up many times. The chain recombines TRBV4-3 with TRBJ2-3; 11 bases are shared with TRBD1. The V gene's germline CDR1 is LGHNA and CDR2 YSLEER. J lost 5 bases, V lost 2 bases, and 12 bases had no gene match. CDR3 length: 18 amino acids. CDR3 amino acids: CASSQTPDRGPGGDTQYF. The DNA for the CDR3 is TGCGCCAGCAGCCAAACCCCGGACAGGGGGCCAGGGGGAGATACGCAGTATTTT.

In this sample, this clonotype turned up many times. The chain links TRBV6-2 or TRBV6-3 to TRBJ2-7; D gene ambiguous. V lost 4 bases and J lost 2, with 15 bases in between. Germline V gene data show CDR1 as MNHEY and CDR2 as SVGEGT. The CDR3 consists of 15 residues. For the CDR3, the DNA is TGTGCCAGCAGTTCCTGGGTCCTAAAGACCTACGAGCAGTACTTC. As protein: CASSSWVLKTYEQYF.

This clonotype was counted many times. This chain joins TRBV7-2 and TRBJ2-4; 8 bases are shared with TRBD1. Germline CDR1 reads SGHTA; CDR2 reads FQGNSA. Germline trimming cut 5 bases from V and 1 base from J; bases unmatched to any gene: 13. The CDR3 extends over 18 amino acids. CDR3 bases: TGTGCCAGCAGCCTTTATCCCTCAGGGGGCGCGGCCAAAAACATTCAGTACTTC. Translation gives CASSLYPSGGAAKNIQYF.

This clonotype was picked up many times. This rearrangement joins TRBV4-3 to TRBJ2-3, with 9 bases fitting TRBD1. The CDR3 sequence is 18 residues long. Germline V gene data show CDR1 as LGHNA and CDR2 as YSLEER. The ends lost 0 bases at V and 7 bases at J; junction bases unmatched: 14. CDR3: CASSQDPGQGSLGHTQYF. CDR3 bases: TGCGCCAGCAGCCAAGACCCGGGACAGGGCTCCCTCGGACATACGCAGTATTTT.

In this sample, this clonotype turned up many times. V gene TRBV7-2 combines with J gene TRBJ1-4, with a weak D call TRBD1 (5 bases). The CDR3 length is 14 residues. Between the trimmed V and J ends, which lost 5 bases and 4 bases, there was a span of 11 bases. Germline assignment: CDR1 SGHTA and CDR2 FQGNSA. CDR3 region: CASSRGGVNEKLFF. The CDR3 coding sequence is TGTGCCAGCAGCCGCGGGGGGGTTAATGAAAAACTGTTTTTT.

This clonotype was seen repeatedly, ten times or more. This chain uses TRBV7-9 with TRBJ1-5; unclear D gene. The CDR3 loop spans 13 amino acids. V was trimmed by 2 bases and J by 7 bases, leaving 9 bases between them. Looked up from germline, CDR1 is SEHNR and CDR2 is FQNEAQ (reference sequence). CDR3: CASSLFSGQPQHF. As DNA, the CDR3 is TGTGCCAGCAGCTTATTCTCGGGACAGCCCCAGCATTTT.

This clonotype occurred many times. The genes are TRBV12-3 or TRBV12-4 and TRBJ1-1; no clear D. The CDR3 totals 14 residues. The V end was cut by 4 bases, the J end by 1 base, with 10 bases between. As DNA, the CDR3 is TGTGCCAGCAGTTACTACCCCGAGAACACTGAAGCTTTCTTT. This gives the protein CASSYYPENTEAFF.

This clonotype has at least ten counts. CDR3 in DNA: TGCAGGCCACCCTTGGGGGGTTGGAACACTGAAGCTTTCTTT. Translating gives CRPPLGGWNTEAFF. This rearrangement joins TRBV20-1 to TRBJ1-1; D may be TRBD1 (5 bases). The CDR3 runs 14 residues. Germline loops: CDR1 DFQATT, CDR2 SNEGSKA (reference sequence).

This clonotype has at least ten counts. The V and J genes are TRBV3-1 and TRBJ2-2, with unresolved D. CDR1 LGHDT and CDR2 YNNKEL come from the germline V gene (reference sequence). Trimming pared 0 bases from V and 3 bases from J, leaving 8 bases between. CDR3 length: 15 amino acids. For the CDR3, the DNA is TGTGCCAGCAGCCAAGATCTAGGCTACACCGGGGAGCTGTTTTTT. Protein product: CASSQDLGYTGELFF.

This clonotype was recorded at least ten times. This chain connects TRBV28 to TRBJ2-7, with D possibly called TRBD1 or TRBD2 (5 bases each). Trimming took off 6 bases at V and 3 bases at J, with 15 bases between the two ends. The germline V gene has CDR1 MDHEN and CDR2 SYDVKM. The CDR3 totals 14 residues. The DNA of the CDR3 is TGTGCCAGCAGGCCTCCGGGACGGGGCTACGAGCAGTACTTC. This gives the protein CASRPPGRGYEQYF.

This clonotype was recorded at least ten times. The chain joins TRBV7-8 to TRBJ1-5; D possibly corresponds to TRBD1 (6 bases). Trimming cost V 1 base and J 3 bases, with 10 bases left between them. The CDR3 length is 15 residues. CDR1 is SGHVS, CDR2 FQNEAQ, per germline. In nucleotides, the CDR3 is TGTGCCAGCAGCTTAGGGGGGGGGGCCAATCAGCCCCAGCATTTT. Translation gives CASSLGGGANQPQHF.